These 4 T cell receptor beta chains came from one sample sequenced in a study of response to subunit inactivated influenza vaccine. TCRdb used MiXCR to reprocess the RT-PCR reads, holding one entry per CDR3 protein. The sample has roughly 500,000 distinct CDR3 sequences, approximately 17% seen once; the top ten hold less than 4%. The sample was CD4+ T cells sorted from PBMCs, taken about 23 months after vaccination. These receptors came from a man between 50 and 75 years old who received an inactivated influenza vaccine.

This clonotype appeared a few times. The CDR3, as DNA: TGTGCCAGCTCACCCTCCCCGCGGGGGACGAACACTGAAGCTTTCTTT. This codes for CASSPSPRGTNTEAFF. The chain recombines TRBV18 with TRBJ1-1, with D perhaps matching TRBD1 (5 bases). Trimming removed 3 bases at V and 1 base at J, with 15 bases between. The V gene's germline CDR1 is KGHSH and CDR2 LQKENI. The CDR3 loop spans 16 amino acids.

This clonotype showed up many times. V and J are TRBV5-1 and TRBJ2-7; perhaps TRBD2 as D (5 bases). The length of the CDR3 is 13 residues. V was pared by 0 bases and J by 2 bases, with 6 bases between. CDR1 SGHRS and CDR2 YFSETQ come from the germline V gene. The CDR3 bases are TGCGCCAGCAGCTTGGAGGGAGCCTACGAGCAGTACTTC. Its translation is CASSLEGAYEQYF. The full variable domain, rest sourced from reference TRBV5-1 and TRBJ2-7, is KAGVTQTPRYLIKTRGQQVTLSCSPISGHRSVSWYQQTPGQGLQFLFEYFSETQRNKGNFPGRFSGRQFSNSRSEMNVSTLELGDSALYLCASSLEGAYEQYFGPGTRLTVT.

This clonotype was counted only a few times. The chain recombines TRBV20-1 with TRBJ1-5; D is undetermined. The V and J ends lost 4 bases and 0 bases respectively, with 7 bases between them. Germline V gene data show CDR1 as DFQATT and CDR2 as SNEGSKA (reference sequence). The CDR3 has 13 residues. Here the CDR3 reads CSATENSNQPQHF. CDR3 coding DNA: TGCAGTGCTACCGAAAATAGCAATCAGCCCCAGCATTTT.

This clonotype occurred a few times. The chain carries TRBV7-9 and TRBJ1-1; D unclear. Germline-derived CDR1 and CDR2 are SEHNR and FQNEAQ (reference sequence). This CDR3 is built from 15 residues. Trimming cost V 1 base and J 1 base, with 10 bases left between them. The CDR3 coding sequence is TGTGCCAGCAGCTTAGGTATCGGGGAGAACACTGAAGCTTTCTTT. As protein: CASSLGIGENTEAFF.